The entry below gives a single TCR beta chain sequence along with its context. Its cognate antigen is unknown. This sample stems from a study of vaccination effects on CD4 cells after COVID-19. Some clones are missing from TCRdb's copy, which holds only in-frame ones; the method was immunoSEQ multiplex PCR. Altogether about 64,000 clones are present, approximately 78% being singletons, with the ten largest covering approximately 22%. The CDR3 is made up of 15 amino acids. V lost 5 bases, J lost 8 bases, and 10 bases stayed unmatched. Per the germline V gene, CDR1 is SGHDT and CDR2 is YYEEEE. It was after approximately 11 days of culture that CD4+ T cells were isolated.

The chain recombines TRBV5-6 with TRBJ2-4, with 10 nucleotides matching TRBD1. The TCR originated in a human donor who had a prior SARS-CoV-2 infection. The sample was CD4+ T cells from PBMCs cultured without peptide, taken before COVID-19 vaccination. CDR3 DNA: TGTGCCAGCAGGGCGGTGGGGACAGGGGCCGACATTCAGTACTTC. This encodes CASRAVGTGADIQYF.